These 14 T cell receptor beta chains originate from one sample sequenced in a study of spatial heterogeneity in lung cancer. Findings and limits, study-wide: Counts of expanded alpha and beta TCRs within tumors tracked the tumor nonsynonymous mutation count.

The antigens of these receptors remain unknown. Each CDR3 protein gets one entry after TCRdb re-called the 5' RACE reads with MiXCR. The sample consists of some 9,300 distinct CDR3 sequences, approximately 53% of them appearing once. Indicated time point: sample taken at primary tumor resection. Sample: lung tumor tissue, taken at surgery. The receptors derive from a female donor with early-stage non-small cell lung cancer.

On this clonotype itself: In a library made to pick up alpha chains, this beta chain is a stray read with a size that means little. The chain is built from TRBV28 and TRBJ2-3; 7 bases are shared with TRBD2. The CDR3 runs 15 residues. The germline CDR1 and CDR2 sequences are MDHEN and SYDVKM. V shed 4 bases and J 2 bases; nucleotides not matched to a gene: 6. The CDR3 sequence: CASSSRDYATDTQYF. CDR3 in DNA: TGTGCCAGCAGTTCCCGGGACTACGCCACAGATACGCAGTATTTT.

To note about this clonotype: This beta chain is an unintended read in a library built for alpha chains; its size means little. The chain has TRBV7-2 and TRBJ2-7; D ambiguous. The CDR3 contains 13 residues. Trimming shortened V by 5 bases and J by 1 base, and 9 bases separated the two germline ends. Per the germline V gene, CDR1 is SGHTA and CDR2 is FQGNSA. CDR3 in amino acids: CASSRMGSYEQYF. The CDR3 coding sequence is TGTGCCAGCAGCCGGATGGGATCCTACGAGCAGTACTTC. The variable domain in full, with the rest retrieved from reference TRBV7-2 and TRBJ2-7, is GAGVSQSPSNKVTEKGKDVELRCDPISGHTALYWYRQSLGQGLEFLIYFQGNSAPDKSGLPSDRFSAERTGGSVSTLTIQRTQQEDSAVYLCASSRMGSYEQYFGPGTRLTVT.

In its sample, this clonotype is medium-sized (0.01 to 0.1%). This beta chain is an off-target read within a library intended for alpha chains, so its frequency means little. The J gene is TRBJ1-6, the V gene TRBV11-2; D gene unclear. The germline V gene has CDR1 SGHAT and CDR2 FQNNGV. Trimming took off 1 base at V and 10 bases at J, with 11 bases between the two ends. The CDR3 is 14 amino acids. CDR3 region: CASSLAGFTSPLHF. CDR3 nucleotides: TGTGCCAGCAGCTTAGCCGGTTTTACCTCACCCCTCCACTTT.

In regard to this clonotype: Because this beta chain is a stray read in a library intended to capture alpha chains, its abundance should not be given much weight. The rearrangement links TRBV5-5 to TRBJ1-2; 10 bases match TRBD1. The CDR3 covers 16 residues. The germline gives CDR1 SGHKS, CDR2 YYEKEE (reference sequence). The ends lost 0 bases at V and 5 bases at J; junction bases unmatched: 7. The CDR3 region has the DNA TGTGCCAGCAGCTTGGTGAGGGACAGGGGCCGATATGGCTACACCTTC. Translation: CASSLVRDRGRYGYTF.

As for this clonotype: With the library built for alpha chains, this beta chain is off target and its frequency is not meaningful. J is TRBJ1-2 and V is TRBV7-8; the D gene is possibly TRBD1 (5 bases). The CDR3 has 14 residues. V was shortened by 0 bases and J by 7 bases, with 12 bases between the two germline ends. The germline V gene encodes CDR1 SGHVS and CDR2 FQNEAQ. The CDR3 nucleotides read TGTGCCAGCAGCTTAGCTGAGGGTACAGGTGGCTACACCTTC. This gives the protein CASSLAEGTGGYTF.

In the case of this clonotype: This beta chain lies outside the target of a library built for alpha chains; its clone size means little. This chain joins TRBV11-3 and TRBJ1-5, with 10 nucleotides matching TRBD1. The CDR3 has 15 amino acids. CDR1 SGHNT and CDR2 YENEEA come from the germline V gene. Trimming at V came to 5 bases and at J to 7 bases, leaving 8 bases not matched to a gene. CDR3 sequence reads: CASSPTGGLWQPQHF. Here the CDR3 DNA reads TGTGCCAGCAGCCCGACAGGGGGCTTATGGCAGCCCCAGCATTTT.

On this clonotype: For a library built for alpha chains, this beta chain is a stray read; little rests on its size. This chain connects TRBV5-1 to TRBJ2-4, with a tentative D call TRBD2 (5 bases). The CDR3 sequence is 13 residues long. The V gene's germline CDR1 is SGHRS and CDR2 YFSETQ. V dropped 2 bases and J dropped 9 bases, with 12 bases sitting between them. DNA for the CDR3: TGCGCCAGCAGCTTTGAGGGAAGAGGCATTCAGTACTTC. Its protein product is CASSFEGRGIQYF.

About this clonotype itself: This beta chain is off target for a library built for alpha chains, so its abundance means little. This sequence joins TRBV28 and TRBJ2-7; D tentatively reads TRBD1 or TRBD2 (5 bases each). The CDR3 length is 13 residues. Trimming left V 10 bases short and J 5 bases short, with 18 bases between. In germline, CDR1 is MDHEN, CDR2 SYDVKM. DNA for the CDR3: TGTGCCACCGCAGGGAGAGTAATAGACGAGCAGTACTTC. Translated: CATAGRVIDEQYF.

This clonotype was found a few times. The library was built for alpha chains, so this beta chain is an off-target read and its size means little. This chain connects TRBV10-3 to TRBJ2-3, with D unclear. Trimming shortened V by 2 bases and J by 4 bases, and 4 bases separated the two germline ends. The CDR3 extends over 12 amino acids. Germline CDR1 ENHRY, CDR2 SYGVKD. The CDR3 reads CAISELADTQYF. CDR3 coding DNA: TGTGCCATCAGTGAGCTAGCAGATACGCAGTATTTT.

Turning to this clonotype: This beta chain is an unintended read in a library built for alpha chains; its size means little. The chain combines TRBV28 with TRBJ1-5; D gene unclear. CDR3 size: 15 residues. Trimming took off 2 bases at V and 6 bases at J, with 14 bases between the two ends. Germline CDR1 and CDR2: MDHEN and SYDVKM. CDR3 residues: CASSLPYRFSQPQHF. CDR3 DNA: TGTGCCAGCAGTTTACCGTACAGATTTAGTCAGCCCCAGCATTTT.

About this clonotype itself: The library was prepared for alpha chains; this beta chain is a stray read, so its frequency means little. The chain uses TRBV7-7 and TRBJ2-2; either TRBD1 or TRBD2 may supply D (6 bases each). Germline V gives CDR1 SSHAT, CDR2 FNYEAQ (reference sequence). The V end lost 0 bases, the J end lost 5 bases, and 13 bases lay between the germline ends. There are 16 residues in the CDR3. As DNA, the CDR3 is TGTGCCAGCAGCTTAGCCCCGGGGGCAGGGACCGGGGAGCTGTTTTTT. Amino acids: CASSLAPGAGTGELFF. The entire variable domain, with the rest obtained from reference TRBV7-7 and TRBJ2-2, is as follows: GAGVSQSPRYKVTKRGQDVTLRCDPISSHATLYWYQQALGQGPEFLTYFNYEAQPDKSGLPSDRFSAERPEGSISTLTIQRTEQRDSAMYRCASSLAPGAGTGELFFGEGSRLTVL.

Of note for this clonotype: The library was designed around alpha chains, so this beta chain is a stray read whose abundance carries little weight. The gene calls are TRBV9 and TRBJ1-4; tentative D call: TRBD1 (5 bases). CDR1 and CDR2 from the germline V gene are SGDLS and YYNGEE. Trimming took off 3 bases at V and 5 bases at J, with 14 bases between the two ends. The CDR3 totals 15 residues. This CDR3 reads CASSGTGRKNEKLFF. In DNA form, the CDR3 reads TGTGCCAGCAGCGGAACGGGACGGAAGAATGAAAAACTGTTTTTT.

In the case of this clonotype: Within a library made for alpha chains, this beta chain is off target, and its count is uninformative. The chain couples TRBV2 to TRBJ2-7; D unclear. CDR1 and CDR2 (germline): SNHLY, FYNNEI. This CDR3 has 12 residues. V gave up 4 bases and J gave up 2 bases, with 6 bases separating them. This CDR3 is CASSVVPYEQYF. DNA for the CDR3: TGTGCCAGCAGTGTGGTCCCCTACGAGCAGTACTTC.

On this clonotype: This beta chain was picked up by a library intended for alpha chains and is off target, so its count carries little meaning. V is TRBV5-1 and J is TRBJ1-1; D gene unclear. The CDR3 covers 15 residues. The germline CDR1 and CDR2 sequences are SGHRS and YFSETQ. V was shortened by 0 bases and J by 0 bases, with 9 bases between the two germline ends. The CDR3 DNA reads as TGCGCCAGCAGCTTGGCGGAAGGTCTGAACACTGAAGCTTTCTTT. It is translated as CASSLAEGLNTEAFF.